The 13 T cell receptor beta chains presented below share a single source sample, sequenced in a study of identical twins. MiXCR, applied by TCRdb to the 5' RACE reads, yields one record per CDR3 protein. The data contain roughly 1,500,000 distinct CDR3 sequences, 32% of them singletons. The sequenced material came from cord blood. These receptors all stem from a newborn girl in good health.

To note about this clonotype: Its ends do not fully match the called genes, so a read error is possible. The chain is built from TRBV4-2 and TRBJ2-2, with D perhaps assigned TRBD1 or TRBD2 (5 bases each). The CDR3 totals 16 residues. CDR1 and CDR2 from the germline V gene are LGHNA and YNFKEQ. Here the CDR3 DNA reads TGTGCCGGCAGCCAATCCGGGGCCGGTAGGACCGGGGAGCTGTTTTTT. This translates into CAGSQSGAGRTGELFF.

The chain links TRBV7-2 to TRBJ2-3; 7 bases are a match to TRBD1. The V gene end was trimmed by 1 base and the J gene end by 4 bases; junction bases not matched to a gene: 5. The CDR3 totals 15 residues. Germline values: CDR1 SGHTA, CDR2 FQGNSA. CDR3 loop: CASSLERGRPDTQYF. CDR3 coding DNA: TGTGCCAGCAGCTTAGAGAGGGGGCGCCCAGATACGCAGTATTTT.

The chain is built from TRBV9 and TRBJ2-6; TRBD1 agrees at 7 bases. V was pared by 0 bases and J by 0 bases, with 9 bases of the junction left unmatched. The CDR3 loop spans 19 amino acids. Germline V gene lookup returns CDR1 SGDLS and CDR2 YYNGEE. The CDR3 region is CASSVVSDRIISGANVLTF. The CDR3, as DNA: TGTGCCAGCAGCGTAGTCTCGGACAGGATCATCTCTGGGGCCAACGTCCTGACTTTC.

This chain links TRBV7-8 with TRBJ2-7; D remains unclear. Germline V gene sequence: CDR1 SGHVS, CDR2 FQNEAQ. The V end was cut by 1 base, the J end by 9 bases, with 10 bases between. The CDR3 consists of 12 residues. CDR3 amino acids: CASSLGVGLQYF. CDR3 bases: TGTGCCAGCAGCTTAGGGGTTGGATTGCAGTACTTC. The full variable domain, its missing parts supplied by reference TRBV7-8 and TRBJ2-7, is GAGVSQSPRYKVAKRGQDVALRCDPISGHVSLFWYQQALGQGPEFLTYFQNEAQLDKSGLPSDRFFAERPEGSVSTLKIQRTQQEDSAVYLCASSLGVGLQYFGPGTRLTVT.

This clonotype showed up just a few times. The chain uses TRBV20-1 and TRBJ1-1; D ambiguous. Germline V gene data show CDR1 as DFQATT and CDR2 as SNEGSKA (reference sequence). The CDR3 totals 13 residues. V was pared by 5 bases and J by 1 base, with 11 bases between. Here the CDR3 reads CSAERERNTEAFF. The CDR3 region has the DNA TGCAGTGCTGAGAGGGAGAGGAACACTGAAGCTTTCTTT.

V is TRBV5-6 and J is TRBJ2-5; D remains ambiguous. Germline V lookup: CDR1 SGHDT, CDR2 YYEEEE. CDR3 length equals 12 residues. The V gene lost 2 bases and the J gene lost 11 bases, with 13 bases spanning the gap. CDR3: CASSFTRFEQYF. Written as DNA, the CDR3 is TGTGCCAGCAGCTTTACGAGGTTTGAGCAGTACTTC.

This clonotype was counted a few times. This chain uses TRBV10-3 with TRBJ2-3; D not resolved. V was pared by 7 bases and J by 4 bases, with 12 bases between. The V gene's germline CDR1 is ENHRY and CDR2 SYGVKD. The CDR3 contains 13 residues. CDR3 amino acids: CAITRTAADTQYF. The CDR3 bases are TGTGCCATCACCCGGACGGCCGCAGATACGCAGTATTTT.

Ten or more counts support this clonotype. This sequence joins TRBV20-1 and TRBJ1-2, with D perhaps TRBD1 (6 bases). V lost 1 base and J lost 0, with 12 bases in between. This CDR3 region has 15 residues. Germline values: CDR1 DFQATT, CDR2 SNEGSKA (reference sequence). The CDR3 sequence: CSARGLGQTNYGYTF. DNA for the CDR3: TGCAGTGCTAGAGGCCTAGGACAGACTAACTATGGCTACACCTTC.

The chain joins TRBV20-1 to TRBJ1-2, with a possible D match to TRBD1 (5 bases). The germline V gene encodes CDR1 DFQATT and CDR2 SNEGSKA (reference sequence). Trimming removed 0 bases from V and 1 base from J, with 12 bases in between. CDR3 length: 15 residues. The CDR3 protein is CSARDPGDLNYGYTF. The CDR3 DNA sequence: TGCAGTGCTAGAGATCCCGGGGACCTTAACTATGGCTACACCTTC.

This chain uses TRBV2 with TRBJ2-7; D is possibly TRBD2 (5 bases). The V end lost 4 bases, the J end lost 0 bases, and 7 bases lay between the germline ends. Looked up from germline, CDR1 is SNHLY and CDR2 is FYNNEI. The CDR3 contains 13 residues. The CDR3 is CASSAGDSYEQYF. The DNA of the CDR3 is TGTGCCAGCAGTGCCGGGGACTCCTACGAGCAGTACTTC. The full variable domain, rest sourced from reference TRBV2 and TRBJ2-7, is EPEVTQTPSHQVTQMGQEVILRCVPISNHLYFYWYRQILGQKVEFLVSFYNNEISEKSEIFDDQFSVERPDGSNFTLKIRSTKLEDSAMYFCASSAGDSYEQYFGPGTRLTVT.

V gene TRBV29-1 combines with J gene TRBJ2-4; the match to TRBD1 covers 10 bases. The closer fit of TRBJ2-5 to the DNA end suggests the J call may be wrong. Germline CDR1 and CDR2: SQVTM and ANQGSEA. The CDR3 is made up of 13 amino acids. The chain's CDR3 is CSVRDRGLETQYF. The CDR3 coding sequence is TGCAGCGTTCGGGACAGGGGATTAGAGACCCAGTACTTC.

The CDR3 is CASSTGTGLVEQYF. CDR3 nucleotides: TGTGCCAGCAGTACCGGGACAGGGCTCGTCGAGCAGTACTTC. The chain is built from TRBV11-2 and TRBJ2-7; 9 bases are shared with TRBD1. V shed 6 bases, J shed 6 bases, and the junction held 9 bases outside the gene matches. The germline V gene encodes CDR1 SGHAT and CDR2 FQNNGV. CDR3 length: 14 amino acids.

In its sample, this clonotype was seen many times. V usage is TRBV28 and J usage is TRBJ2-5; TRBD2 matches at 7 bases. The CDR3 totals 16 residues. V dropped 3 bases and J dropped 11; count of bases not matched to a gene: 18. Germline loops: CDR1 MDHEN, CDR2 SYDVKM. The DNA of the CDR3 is TGTGCCAGCAGTTTGGGCGGGAGTCCAACTTTGCGTGAGCAGTACTTC. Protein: CASSLGGSPTLREQYF.